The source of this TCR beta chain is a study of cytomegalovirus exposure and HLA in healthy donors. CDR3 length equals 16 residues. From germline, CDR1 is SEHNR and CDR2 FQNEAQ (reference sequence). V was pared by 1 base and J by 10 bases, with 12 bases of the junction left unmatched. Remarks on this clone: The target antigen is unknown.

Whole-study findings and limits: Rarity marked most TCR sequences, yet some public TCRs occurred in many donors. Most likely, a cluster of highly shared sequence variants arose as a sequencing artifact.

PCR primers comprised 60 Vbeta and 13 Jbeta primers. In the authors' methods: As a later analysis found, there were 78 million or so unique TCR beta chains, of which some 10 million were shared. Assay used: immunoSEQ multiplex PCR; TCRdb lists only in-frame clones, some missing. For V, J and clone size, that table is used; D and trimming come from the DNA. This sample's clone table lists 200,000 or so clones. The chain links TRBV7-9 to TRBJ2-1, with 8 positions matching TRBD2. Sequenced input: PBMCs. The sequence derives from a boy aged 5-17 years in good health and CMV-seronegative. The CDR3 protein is CASSLEGTRAGEEQFF. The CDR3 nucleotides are TGTGCCAGCAGCTTAGAAGGGACTAGGGCTGGAGAAGAGCAGTTCTTC.